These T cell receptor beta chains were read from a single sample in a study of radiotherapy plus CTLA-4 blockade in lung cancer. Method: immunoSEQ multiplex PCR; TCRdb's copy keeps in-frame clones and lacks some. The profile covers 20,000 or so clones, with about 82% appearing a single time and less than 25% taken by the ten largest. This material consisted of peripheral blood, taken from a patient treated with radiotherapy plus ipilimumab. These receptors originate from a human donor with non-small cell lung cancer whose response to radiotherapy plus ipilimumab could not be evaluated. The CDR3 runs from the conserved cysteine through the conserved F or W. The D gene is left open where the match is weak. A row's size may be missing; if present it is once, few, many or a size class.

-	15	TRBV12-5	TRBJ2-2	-	CASGHQGGETGELFF	TGTGCTAGTGGTCACCAGGGGGGAGAGACCGGGGAGCTGTTTTTT
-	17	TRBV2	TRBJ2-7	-	CASSGEKQGPSSYEQYF	TGTGCCAGCAGTGGAGAAAAACAGGGACCCAGCTCCTACGAGCAGTACTTC
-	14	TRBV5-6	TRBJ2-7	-	CASTLLRSSYEQYF	TGTGCCAGCACCCTGCTCCGCAGCTCCTACGAGCAGTACTTC
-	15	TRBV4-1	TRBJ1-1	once	CASSHPGGANTEAFF	TGTGCCAGCAGCCACCCGGGGGGGGCGAACACTGAAGCTTTCTTT
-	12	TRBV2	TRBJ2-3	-	CASRQSTDTQYF	TGTGCCAGCAGGCAGAGCACAGATACGCAGTATTTT
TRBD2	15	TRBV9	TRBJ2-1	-	CASSVSGSSYNEQFF	TGTGCCAGCAGCGTTAGCGGGAGCTCCTACAATGAGCAGTTCTTC
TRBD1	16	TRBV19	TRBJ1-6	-	CASSIGQGRGKSPLHF	TGTGCCAGTAGTATAGGACAGGGACGCGGGAAATCACCCCTCCACTTT
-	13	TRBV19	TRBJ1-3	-	CASSGGSGNTIYF	TGTGCCAGTAGCGGGGGTTCCGGAAACACCATATATTTT
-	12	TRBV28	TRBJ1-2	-	CASTASTYGYTF	TGTGCCAGCACCGCGAGCACCTATGGCTACACCTTC
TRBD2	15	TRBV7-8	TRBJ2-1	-	CASSSLAGGLDEQFF	TGTGCCAGCAGCTCCCTAGCGGGAGGCTTGGATGAGCAGTTCTTC
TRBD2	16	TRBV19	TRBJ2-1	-	CASSIGLADTYNEQFF	TGTGCCAGTAGTATAGGGCTAGCGGATACCTACAATGAGCAGTTCTTC
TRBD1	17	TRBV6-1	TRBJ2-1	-	CASSEEWDRGAYNEQFF	TGTGCCAGCAGTGAAGAGTGGGACAGGGGAGCCTACAATGAGCAGTTCTTC
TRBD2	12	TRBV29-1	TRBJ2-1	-	CSAPGLAGEQFF	TGCAGCGCCCCGGGACTAGCGGGCGAGCAGTTCTTC
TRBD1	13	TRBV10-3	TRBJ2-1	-	CAIRDTGGDEQFF	TGTGCCATCAGAGATACAGGGGGCGATGAGCAGTTCTTC
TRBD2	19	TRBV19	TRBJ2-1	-	CASSPAVLAGGFSYNEQFF	TGTGCCAGTAGTCCCGCCGTACTAGCGGGAGGCTTCTCCTACAATGAGCAGTTCTTC
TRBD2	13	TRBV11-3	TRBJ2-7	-	CASSFGTSYEQYF	TGTGCCAGCAGCTTCGGGACTAGCTACGAGCAGTACTTC
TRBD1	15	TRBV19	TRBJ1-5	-	CASNLDGTGGQPQHF	TGTGCCAGTAACCTAGACGGGACAGGCGGCCAGCCCCAGCATTTT
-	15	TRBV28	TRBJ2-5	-	CASSRPWGRQETQYF	TGTGCCAGCAGTCGCCCGTGGGGCAGGCAAGAGACCCAGTACTTC
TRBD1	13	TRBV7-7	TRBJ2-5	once	CASSQGQGGTQYF	TGTGCTAGCAGCCAAGGACAGGGAGGGACCCAGTACTTC
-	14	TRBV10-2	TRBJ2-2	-	CASSESEETGELFF	TGCGCCAGCAGTGAGTCAGAGGAAACCGGGGAGCTGTTTTTT
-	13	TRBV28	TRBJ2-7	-	CASTVAVSYEQYF	TGTGCCAGCACGGTAGCAGTATCATACGAGCAGTACTTC
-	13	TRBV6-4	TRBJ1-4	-	CASSVLSGEKLFF	TGTGCCAGCAGTGTTCTCTCGGGGGAAAAACTGTTTTTT
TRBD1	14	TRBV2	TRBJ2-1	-	CASSYRQGSNEQFF	TGTGCCAGCAGTTACAGACAGGGTAGCAATGAGCAGTTCTTC
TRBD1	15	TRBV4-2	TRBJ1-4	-	CASSRGQATNEKLFF	TGTGCCAGCAGCCGAGGACAGGCAACTAATGAAAAACTGTTTTTT
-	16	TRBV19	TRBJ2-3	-	CASSPGGVVFTDTQYF	TGTGCCAGTAGTCCCGGAGGGGTGGTTTTTACAGATACGCAGTATTTT
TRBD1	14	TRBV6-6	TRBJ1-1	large	CASSSYRGPTEAFF	TGTGCCAGCAGTTCCTACAGGGGACCCACTGAAGCTTTCTTT
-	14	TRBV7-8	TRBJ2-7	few	CASSLFLQHREQYF	TGTGCCAGCAGCTTATTCTTACAGCATCGCGAGCAGTACTTC
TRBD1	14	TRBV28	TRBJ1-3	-	CASWDRRRGNTIYF	TGTGCCAGCTGGGACAGACGGCGGGGAAACACCATATATTTT
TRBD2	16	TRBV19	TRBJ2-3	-	CASSRTSTSSTDTQYF	TGTGCCAGTAGTAGGACTAGCACATCTAGCACAGATACGCAGTATTTT
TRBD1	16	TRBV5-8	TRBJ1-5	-	CASSGLQGSANQPQHF	TGTGCCAGCAGCGGTTTACAGGGGTCTGCCAATCAGCCCCAGCATTTT
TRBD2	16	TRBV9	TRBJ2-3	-	CASSVGEGGASNTQYF	TGTGCCAGCAGCGTAGGGGAGGGAGGGGCTTCAAATACGCAGTATTTT
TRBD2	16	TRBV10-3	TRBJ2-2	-	CAISGGGGPNTGELFF	TGTGCCATCAGTGGAGGCGGGGGGCCAAACACCGGGGAGCTGTTTTTT
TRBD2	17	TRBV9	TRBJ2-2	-	CASSPGTSGRGTGELFF	TGTGCCAGCAGCCCCGGGACTAGCGGGAGGGGCACCGGGGAGCTGTTTTTT
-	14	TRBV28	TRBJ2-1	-	CASSLTAGQQWQFF	TGTGCCAGCAGTCTGACCGCGGGGCAACAATGGCAGTTCTTC
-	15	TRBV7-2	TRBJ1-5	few	CASSLRGRGNQPQHF	TGTGCCAGCAGCTTAAGGGGCCGTGGCAATCAGCCCCAGCATTTT